What follows are 29 T cell receptor beta chains derived from one specimen sequenced in a study of CD8 T cells in ankylosing spondylitis. These receptors' targets are unknown. Study-level findings and limits: Seven to nine highly homologous variants made up a TCR beta motif that seemed to typify ankylosing spondylitis blood.

TCRdb called the 5' RACE reads again in MiXCR, with one record for every CDR3 protein. In the table there are around 770,000 distinct CDR3 sequences, roughly 19% of which are singletons. The sample was blood, either unsorted or a sorted T cell fraction (not recorded which). The receptors shown here come from a male donor with ankylosing spondylitis.

This clonotype has a count of ten or more. The rearrangement uses TRBV9 and TRBJ2-1; possible D gene TRBD2, 6 bases. The CDR3 spans 16 residues. Trimming left V 0 bases short and J 5 bases short, with 15 bases between. CDR1 SGDLS and CDR2 YYNGEE come from the germline V gene. The CDR3 coding sequence is TGTGCCAGCAGCGTAGCCCTAGGAGGGAGCGACAATGAGCAGTTCTTC. This gives the protein CASSVALGGSDNEQFF.

This clonotype came up a few times. The V and J genes are TRBV7-9 and TRBJ2-7; TRBD2 matches 7 bases. The CDR3 is 15 amino acids. Trimming cost V 0 bases and J 6 bases; bases outside gene matches: 8. The germline V gene has CDR1 SEHNR and CDR2 FQNEAQ (reference sequence). The CDR3 region is CASSLARETSREQYF. CDR3 bases: TGTGCCAGCAGCTTAGCGCGTGAGACTAGCCGCGAGCAGTACTTC.

This clonotype was detected a few times. The CDR3 nucleotides read TGTGCCAGCAGCTTACCAGGGAGCTCCTACGAGCAGTACTTC. Translation: CASSLPGSSYEQYF. The chain is built from TRBV7-9 and TRBJ2-7; D is tentatively TRBD1 or TRBD2 (5 bases each). Trimming shortened V by 2 bases and J by 0 bases, and 8 bases separated the two germline ends. The CDR3 consists of 14 residues. Germline V gene data show CDR1 as SEHNR and CDR2 as FQNEAQ (reference sequence). Filled out from reference TRBV7-9 and TRBJ2-7, the complete variable domain reads DTGVSQNPRHKITKRGQNVTFRCDPISEHNRLYWYRQTLGQGPEFLTYFQNEAQLEKSRLLSDRFSAERPKGSFSTLEIQRTEQGDSAMYLCASSLPGSSYEQYFGPGTRLTVT.

This chain links TRBV29-1 with TRBJ1-1; 8 positions match TRBD1. Per germline, CDR1 SQVTM and CDR2 ANQGSEA. The CDR3 length is 13 residues. After removal of 7 bases from V and 0 bases from J, the junction contained 4 bases not matched to a gene. This CDR3 is CSAKTGVNTEAFF. The CDR3 region has the DNA TGCAGCGCCAAGACAGGGGTGAACACTGAAGCTTTCTTT.

This clonotype was detected only a few times. The genes are TRBV20-1 and TRBJ2-5; TRBD1 matches at 8 bases. This CDR3 comprises 15 residues. After removal of 3 bases from V and 1 base from J, the junction contained 7 bases not matched to a gene. Germline CDR1 reads DFQATT; CDR2 reads SNEGSKA (reference sequence). The CDR3 sequence is CSAREDDRGQETQYF. DNA of the CDR3: TGCAGTGCTAGGGAGGACGACAGGGGCCAAGAGACCCAGTACTTC.

V and J are TRBV7-9 and TRBJ2-1, with a weak D call TRBD1 (7 bases). Germline CDR1 and CDR2: SEHNR and FQNEAQ (reference sequence). Trimming stripped 1 base from V and 15 bases from J, with 28 bases between. The CDR3 spans 17 residues. As DNA, the CDR3 is TGTGCCAGCAGCTTAGACGAGTTCAGGGGGGATTCAGTAGCGCGGTTCTTC. Its translation is CASSLDEFRGDSVARFF. Combining the CDR3 with reference TRBV7-9 and TRBJ2-1 gives the whole variable domain DTGVSQNPRHKITKRGQNVTFRCDPISEHNRLYWYRQTLGQGPEFLTYFQNEAQLEKSRLLSDRFSAERPKGSFSTLEIQRTEQGDSAMYLCASSLDEFRGDSVARFFGPGTRLTVL.

The J gene is TRBJ2-1, the V gene TRBV25-1; no definite D call. The CDR3 has 14 residues. Germline V lookup: CDR1 MGHDK, CDR2 SYGVNS. The germline V and J ends were trimmed by 5 bases and 12 bases, with 20 bases remaining between them. The CDR3 sequence: CASSWQTLGSRQFF. As DNA, the CDR3 is TGTGCCAGCAGTTGGCAAACCTTGGGAAGCCGGCAGTTCTTC.

V usage is TRBV11-1 and J usage is TRBJ2-5; D is unclear. Germline CDR1 SGHAT, CDR2 FQDESV (reference sequence). The CDR3 extends over 14 amino acids. Between the trimmed V and J ends, which lost 5 bases and 4 bases, there was a span of 14 bases. The CDR3, as DNA: TGTGCCAGCAGCACCCTAGGCTTAATAGAGACCCAGTACTTC. It codes for CASSTLGLIETQYF.

This clonotype was seen repeatedly, ten times or more. The gene calls are TRBV4-3 and TRBJ1-5; D is uncertain. CDR1 is LGHNA, CDR2 YSLEER, per germline. Deletions cut 0 bases from V and 5 bases from J, with 5 bases between. This CDR3 is built from 13 residues. The CDR3 bases are TGCGCCAGCAGCCAAGATTGGGATCAGCCCCAGCATTTT. It translates to CASSQDWDQPQHF.

This clonotype was counted only a few times. The V call is TRBV11-2, the J call TRBJ2-7; D is unresolved. Per the germline V gene, CDR1 is SGHAT and CDR2 is FQNNGV. V gave up 1 base and J gave up 2 bases, with 18 bases separating them. The CDR3 is made up of 17 amino acids. The CDR3 region has the DNA TGTGCCAGCAGCTTAGGCACCACGCGCGATCTCCCCTACGAGCAGTACTTC. It is translated as CASSLGTTRDLPYEQYF.

The gene calls are TRBV11-2 and TRBJ2-2; tentatively, D is TRBD1 (5 bases). The CDR3 totals 16 residues. Germline V gene lookup returns CDR1 SGHAT and CDR2 FQNNGV. V dropped 2 bases and J dropped 6 bases, with 16 bases sitting between them. CDR3: CASSLSGQFTSGELFF. Written as DNA, the CDR3 is TGTGCCAGCAGCTTAAGTGGACAATTTACGTCCGGGGAGCTGTTTTTT.

This clonotype was counted a few times. This chain uses TRBV12-1 with TRBJ2-1; the table's D call, TRBD2, has no DNA check behind it. TRBV12-1 is noted as a pseudogene. This CDR3 has 14 residues. The CDR3 nucleotides are TGTGCCAGCAGCCGGGGGGCCCGGTACAATGAGCAGTTCTTC. Protein sequence: CASSRGARYNEQFF.

CDR3 nucleotide sequence: TGCAGCGTTGACTTGGCGGGACAGGGGTTTAATGAGCAGTTCTTC. It encodes CSVDLAGQGFNEQFF. This rearrangement joins TRBV29-1 to TRBJ2-1; 10 bases line up with TRBD1. V dropped 3 bases and J dropped 7; count of bases not matched to a gene: 9. The CDR3 sequence is 15 residues long. Germline V CDR1 and CDR2: SQVTM, ANQGSEA.

This clonotype was counted a few times. The CDR3 here is CASREGGGEYNEQFF. DNA for the CDR3: TGTGCCAGCAGGGAGGGGGGCGGAGAATACAATGAGCAGTTCTTC. This rearrangement joins TRBV27 to TRBJ2-1; D tentatively fits TRBD1 or TRBD2 (6 bases each). The V gene's germline CDR1 is MNHEY and CDR2 SMNVEV (reference sequence). The CDR3 extends over 15 amino acids. V shed 6 bases and J shed 4 bases, with 16 bases lying between them.

This chain uses TRBV12-3 or TRBV12-4 with TRBJ2-7; 9 positions match TRBD2. V trimming: 3 bases; J trimming: 0 bases; junction bases outside the gene matches: 15. This CDR3 contains 19 residues. The CDR3 loop reads CASSFSRAGLALPSYEQYF. The DNA of the CDR3 is TGTGCCAGCAGTTTTTCTAGGGCGGGACTAGCACTCCCCTCCTACGAGCAGTACTTC.

The genes are TRBV5-1 and TRBJ2-3; possibly TRBD2 for D (5 bases). Germline CDR1 and CDR2: SGHRS and YFSETQ. The CDR3 covers 15 residues. Trimming shortened V by 4 bases and J by 3 bases, and 15 bases separated the two germline ends. The DNA of the CDR3 is TGCGCCAGCAGCAGCGGCCTCCTGGAAACAGATACGCAGTATTTT. It translates to CASSSGLLETDTQYF.

This clonotype was counted a few times. V usage is TRBV20-1 and J usage is TRBJ2-7; 11 bases are a match to TRBD2. Trimming removed 5 bases from V and 3 bases from J; junction bases left unmatched: 6. The V gene's germline CDR1 is DFQATT and CDR2 SNEGSKA (reference sequence). The CDR3 loop spans 14 amino acids. CDR3 residues: CSAPGTSGIYEQYF. The CDR3, as DNA: TGCAGTGCTCCAGGGACTAGCGGTATCTACGAGCAGTACTTC.

Here the CDR3 DNA reads TGTGCCAGCAGTTTCAGGACAAAACAAGCGAACACTGAAGCTTTCTTT. This translates into CASSFRTKQANTEAFF. The J gene is TRBJ1-1, the V gene TRBV12-3 or TRBV12-4; TRBD1 might be the D (5 bases). There are 16 residues in the CDR3. Trimming stripped 3 bases from V and 1 base from J, with 15 bases between.

The CDR3 loop is CAISELLNTEAFF. CDR3 nucleotides: TGTGCCATCAGTGAGTTATTGAACACTGAAGCTTTCTTT. The chain combines TRBV10-3 with TRBJ1-1, with D hard to call. This CDR3 spans 13 amino acids. Germline CDR1 and CDR2: ENHRY and SYGVKD. The V and J ends lost 1 base and 0 bases respectively, with 3 bases between them.

The chain recombines TRBV20-1 with TRBJ1-1; D is unclear. Per germline, CDR1 DFQATT and CDR2 SNEGSKA (reference sequence). The CDR3 is made up of 17 amino acids. The V and J ends lost 0 bases and 0 bases respectively, with 17 bases between them. The CDR3 here is CSARDPGKAGVNTEAFF. In nucleotides, the CDR3 is TGCAGTGCTAGAGATCCGGGGAAGGCGGGCGTGAACACTGAAGCTTTCTTT.

This clonotype was counted ten times or more. V gene TRBV7-2 combines with J gene TRBJ1-5; D is unclear. V was cut by 5 bases and J by 2 bases, with 10 bases left in between. CDR1 is SGHTA, CDR2 FQGNSA, per germline. CDR3 length: 14 amino acids. The CDR3 here is CASSLRLGNQPQHF. CDR3 bases: TGTGCCAGCAGCCTAAGGTTGGGCAATCAGCCCCAGCATTTT.

This clonotype was observed at least ten times. This chain connects TRBV11-2 to TRBJ2-1; weak D call: TRBD1 (7 bases). The CDR3 has 14 residues. V was trimmed by 5 bases and J by 0 bases, leaving 8 bases between them. Germline V gene lookup returns CDR1 SGHAT and CDR2 FQNNGV. CDR3 coding DNA: TGTGCCAGCAGCCAGGGGGGCTCCTACAATGAGCAGTTCTTC. Protein: CASSQGGSYNEQFF.

This clonotype appeared a few times. The V and J genes are TRBV6-1 and TRBJ1-2; no clear D gene. Looked up from germline, CDR1 is MNHNS and CDR2 is SASEGT. The length of the CDR3 is 14 residues. V shed 5 bases and J shed 4 bases, with 14 bases lying between them. The CDR3: CASSPISASYGYTF. The CDR3 nucleotides read TGTGCCAGCAGTCCGATCTCTGCATCCTATGGCTACACCTTC.

This clonotype occurred many times. The J gene is TRBJ1-3, the V gene TRBV12-3 or TRBV12-4, with D possibly TRBD1 on 6 matching bases. The CDR3 is 14 residues long. The V end was cut by 10 bases, the J end by 5 bases, with 18 bases between. Here the CDR3 reads CAISEGGGRNTIYF. DNA for the CDR3: TGTGCCATCTCCGAAGGGGGTGGGCGAAACACCATATATTTT.

The V call is TRBV28, the J call TRBJ1-5, with 7 bases lining up with TRBD1. Germline assignment: CDR1 MDHEN and CDR2 SYDVKM. The junction had 11 bases not matched to a gene; V was cut back by 6 bases and J by 0 bases. The CDR3 length is 17 residues. The CDR3 spells CASRLQGPLSSNQPQHF. As DNA, the CDR3 is TGTGCCAGCAGGCTACAGGGGCCGCTATCTAGCAATCAGCCCCAGCATTTT.

This chain links TRBV7-3 with TRBJ1-2, with D hard to call. Trimming cost V 1 base and J 8 bases, with 11 bases left between them. CDR3 length: 13 amino acids. Germline V gives CDR1 SGHTA, CDR2 FQGTGA. DNA for the CDR3: TGTGCCAGCAGCTTAAACTCCATTGGAGGCTACACCTTC. It is translated as CASSLNSIGGYTF.

This clonotype was seen many times. CDR3 nucleotides: TGTGCCAGCAGCTTAGGTGGAAGAGCACCCACGGGAAACACCATATATTTT. The encoded protein is CASSLGGRAPTGNTIYF. This rearrangement joins TRBV13 to TRBJ1-3; D call uncertain. Germline CDR1 is PRHDT and CDR2 is FYEKMQ (reference sequence). V dropped 0 bases and J dropped 4 bases, with 16 bases sitting between them. The CDR3 runs to 17 residues.

This chain joins TRBV7-8 and TRBJ1-5, with D uncertain. Trimming stripped 2 bases from V and 6 bases from J, with 8 bases between. The CDR3 length is 13 residues. CDR1 and CDR2 (germline): SGHVS, FQNEAQ. DNA of the CDR3: TGTGCCAGCAGCTTAACGGTTGGTCAGCCCCAGCATTTT. This gives the protein CASSLTVGQPQHF.

The gene calls are TRBV6-2 or TRBV6-3 and TRBJ2-1, with TRBD2 identical over 12 bases. The CDR3 spans 16 residues. Germline CDR1 reads MNHEY; CDR2 reads SVGEGT. J lost 7 bases, V lost 6 bases, and 10 bases had no gene match. The CDR3 nucleotides are TGTGCCAGCAGGCCGCCGGGACTAGCGGGCTATAATGAGCAGTTCTTC. Protein sequence: CASRPPGLAGYNEQFF.